This TCR beta chain was captured in a study of blood T cell repertoires in COVID-19. Study as a whole: Italy, Spain and the United States were the sources of the convalescent and acute COVID-19 samples.

In germline, CDR1 is SSHAT, CDR2 FNYEAQ (reference sequence). CDR3 size: 15 residues. The table lists this clone with a count of one. One end of the junction does not line up with germline, which may come from a read error. Per the original data handling: The assay estimated nucleated cells by amplifying reference gene primers. Clones were sequenced by immunoSEQ multiplex PCR, and TCRdb holds only the in-frame ones, with some missing. V, J and clone size are those of that table, while D and trimming were read from the DNA. The sample lists roughly 370,000 clones, around nine tenths occurring once. Participants were placed into cohorts based on the clinical history they reported. Cohort 3 donors counted as recovered after two negative PCRs, clearance, or resolved symptoms.

This chain connects TRBV7-7 to TRBJ2-1; perhaps TRBD2 as D (6 bases). The sequence was collected from a woman in her forties or fifties who had recovered from COVID-19. The specimen sequenced was PBMCs or T cells enriched from blood (not recorded which). The chain's CDR3 is CASSRSGSSYNEQFF. The CDR3 region has the DNA TGTGCTAGCAGCCGTAGCGGCAGCTCCTACAATGAGCAGTTCTTC. The whole variable domain, remainder taken from reference TRBV7-7 and TRBJ2-1, is GAGVSQSPRYKVTKRGQDVTLRCDPISSHATLYWYQQALGQGPEFLTYFNYEAQPDKSGLPSDRFSAERPEGSISTLTIQRTEQRDSAMYRCASSRSGSSYNEQFFGPGTRLTVL.